This T cell receptor (beta chain) was sequenced in a study of early T cells in non-severe SARS-CoV-2 infection. For the study at large: Whole-blood bulk RNA, unsorted, was sequenced, and chains were unpaired.

As part of library construction, unique molecular identifiers were attached to individual cDNA molecules. TCRdb itself ran the 5' RACE reads through MiXCR, one entry per CDR3 protein. This table holds tens of thousands of distinct CDR3 sequences, around 5.6% found once. The J segment lost 6 bases and the V segment lost 3 bases, leaving 5 bases of the junction unmatched. CDR1 is LNHDA, CDR2 SQIVND, per germline (reference sequence). The CDR3 runs to 14 residues. This clonotype appeared many times. What it binds is unknown. The study's findings and limits: The study's VDJdb matching favored anti-spike CD8 responses and missed private and CD4 specificities.

Sequenced sample: whole blood. This sequence joins TRBV19 and TRBJ2-1, with TRBD2 matching 7 bases. This clonotype originated in an adult who was a healthcare worker with PCR-confirmed SARS-CoV-2 infection or an uninfected control (not recorded which). CDR3 amino acids: CASSMAWGGNEQFF. CDR3 in DNA: TGTGCCAGTAGTATGGCTTGGGGGGGCAATGAGCAGTTCTTC. Full variable domain (missing parts from reference TRBV19 and TRBJ2-1): DGGITQSPKYLFRKEGQNVTLSCEQNLNHDAMYWYRQDPGQGLRLIYYSQIVNDFQKGDIAEGYSVSREKKESFPLTVTSAQKNPTAFYLCASSMAWGGNEQFFGPGTRLTVL.